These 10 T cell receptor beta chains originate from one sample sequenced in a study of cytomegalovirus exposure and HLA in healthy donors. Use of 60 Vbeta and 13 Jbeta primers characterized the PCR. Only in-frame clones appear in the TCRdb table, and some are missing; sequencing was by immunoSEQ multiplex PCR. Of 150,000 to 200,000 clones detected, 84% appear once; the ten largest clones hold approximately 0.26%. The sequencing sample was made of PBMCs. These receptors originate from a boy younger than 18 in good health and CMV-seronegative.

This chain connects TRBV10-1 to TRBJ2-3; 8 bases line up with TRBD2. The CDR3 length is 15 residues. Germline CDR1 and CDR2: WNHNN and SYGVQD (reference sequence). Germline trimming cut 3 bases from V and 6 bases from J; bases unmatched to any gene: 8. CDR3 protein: CASSEGSGEADTQYF. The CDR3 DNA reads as TGCGCCAGCAGTGAAGGTAGCGGGGAGGCGGATACGCAGTATTTT.

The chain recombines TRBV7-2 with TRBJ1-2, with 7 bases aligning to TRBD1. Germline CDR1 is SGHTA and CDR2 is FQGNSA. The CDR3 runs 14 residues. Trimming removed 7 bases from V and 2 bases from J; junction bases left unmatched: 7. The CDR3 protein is CASTRDSMNYGYTF. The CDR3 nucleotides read TGTGCCAGCACTAGGGACAGTATGAACTATGGCTACACCTTC.

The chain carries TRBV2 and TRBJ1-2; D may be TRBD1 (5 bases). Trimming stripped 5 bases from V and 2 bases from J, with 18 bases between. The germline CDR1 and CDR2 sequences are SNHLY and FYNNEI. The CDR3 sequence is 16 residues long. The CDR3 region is CASSPLGLGGNYGYTF. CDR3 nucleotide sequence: TGTGCCAGCAGTCCATTAGGGTTGGGGGGGAACTATGGCTACACCTTC.

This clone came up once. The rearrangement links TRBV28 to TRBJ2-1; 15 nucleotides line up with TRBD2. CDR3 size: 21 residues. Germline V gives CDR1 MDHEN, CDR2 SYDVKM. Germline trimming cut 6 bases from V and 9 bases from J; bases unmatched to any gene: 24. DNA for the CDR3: TGTGCCAGCAGAAAGTACGGACTAGCGGGAGGGCCCTTCCGGGTTTGGAGTGAGCAGTTCTTC. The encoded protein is CASRKYGLAGGPFRVWSEQFF.

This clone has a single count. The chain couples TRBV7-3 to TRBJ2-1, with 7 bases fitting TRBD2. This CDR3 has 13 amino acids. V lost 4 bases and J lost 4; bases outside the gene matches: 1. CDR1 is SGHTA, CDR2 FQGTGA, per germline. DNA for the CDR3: TGTGCCAGCAGCTCTAGCGGATACAATGAGCAGTTCTTC. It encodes CASSSSGYNEQFF. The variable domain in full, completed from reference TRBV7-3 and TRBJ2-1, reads GAGVSQTPSNKVTEKGKYVELRCDPISGHTALYWYRQSLGQGPEFLIYFQGTGAADDSGLPNDRFFAVRPEGSVSTLKIQRTERGDSAVYLCASSSSGYNEQFFGPGTRLTVL.

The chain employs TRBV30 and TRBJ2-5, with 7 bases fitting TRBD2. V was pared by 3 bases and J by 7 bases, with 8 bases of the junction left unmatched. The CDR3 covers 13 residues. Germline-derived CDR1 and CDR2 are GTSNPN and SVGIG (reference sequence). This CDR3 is CAWSAGGFGTQYF. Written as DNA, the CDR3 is TGTGCCTGGAGCGCCGGGGGGTTTGGGACCCAGTACTTC.

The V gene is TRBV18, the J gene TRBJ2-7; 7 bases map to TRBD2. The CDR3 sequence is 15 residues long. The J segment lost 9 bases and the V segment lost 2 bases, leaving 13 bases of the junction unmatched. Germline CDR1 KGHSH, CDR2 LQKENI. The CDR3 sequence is CASSPGRSGGAPQYF. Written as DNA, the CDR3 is TGTGCCAGCTCACCAGGTAGGTCGGGAGGAGCACCGCAGTACTTC.

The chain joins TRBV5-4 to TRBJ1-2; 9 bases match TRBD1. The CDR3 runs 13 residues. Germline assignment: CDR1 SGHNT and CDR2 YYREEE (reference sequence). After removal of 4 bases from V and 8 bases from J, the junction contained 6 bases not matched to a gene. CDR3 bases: TGTGCCAGCAGCCCGCTACAGGGGGCGGGCTACACCTTC. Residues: CASSPLQGAGYTF.

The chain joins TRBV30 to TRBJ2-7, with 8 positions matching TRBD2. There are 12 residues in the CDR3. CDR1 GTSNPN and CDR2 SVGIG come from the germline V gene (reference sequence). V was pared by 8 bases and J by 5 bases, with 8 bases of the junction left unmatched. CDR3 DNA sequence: TGTGCCCTCGGGAGGGGCGCAGACGAGCAGTACTTC. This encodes CALGRGADEQYF.

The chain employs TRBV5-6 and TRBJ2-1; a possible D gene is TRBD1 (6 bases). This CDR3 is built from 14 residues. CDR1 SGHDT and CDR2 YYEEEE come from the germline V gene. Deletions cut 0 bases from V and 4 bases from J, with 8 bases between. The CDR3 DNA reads TGTGCCAGCAGCTTGGGGACAGTTTACAATGAGCAGTTCTTC. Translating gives CASSLGTVYNEQFF.